Listed here are 9 T cell receptor beta chains from one sample, sequenced in a study of T cells in placental villitis. This was the immunoSEQ v4 assay. The table came from immunoSEQ multiplex PCR; TCRdb's copy has only in-frame clones and leaves some out. The sample lists around 800 clones; about 92% were seen once. Sequencing was carried out using placental tissue containing maternal and fetal cells. The source is a human donor in good health; the placental T cells may come from both mother and fetus.

The V and J genes are TRBV11-2 and TRBJ2-1; 9 nucleotides match TRBD1. Trimming took 5 bases from V and 4 from J; bases not matched to a gene: 9. This CDR3 is built from 16 residues. Germline CDR1 and CDR2: SGHAT and FQNNGV. The CDR3: CASSVKQGAFYNEQFF. CDR3 DNA: TGTGCCAGCAGCGTCAAACAGGGGGCCTTTTACAATGAGCAGTTCTTC.

The chain carries TRBV7-9 and TRBJ2-5, with a weak D call TRBD2 (5 bases). Germline values: CDR1 SEHNR, CDR2 FQNEAQ (reference sequence). V dropped 5 bases and J dropped 0 bases, with 13 bases sitting between them. There are 15 residues in the CDR3. In nucleotides, the CDR3 is TGTGCCAGCAGCCTCTTGACTACTAACCAAGAGACCCAGTACTTC. Its protein is CASSLLTTNQETQYF.

In this sample, this clone turned up once. J is TRBJ2-3 and V is TRBV12-3 or TRBV12-4; a possible D gene is TRBD2 (5 bases). Trimming shortened V by 2 bases and J by 4 bases, and 7 bases separated the two germline ends. The CDR3 is 13 residues long. In nucleotides, the CDR3 is TGTGCCAGCAGTTTAACCGGGGCAGATACGCAGTATTTT. This translates into CASSLTGADTQYF.

The chain links TRBV7-4 to TRBJ2-5; 8 nucleotides align to TRBD1. The CDR3 length is 17 residues. CDR1 and CDR2 from the germline V gene are SGHVT and SQSDAQ. V shed 5 bases and J 5 bases; nucleotides not matched to a gene: 16. The CDR3 DNA sequence: TGTGCCAGCAGCCCTACTCCCGGACAGGGATTCCGGGAGACCCAGTACTTC. Its protein product is CASSPTPGQGFRETQYF.

This CDR3 reads CASSGPGQGLKETQYF. In DNA form, the CDR3 reads TGTGCCAGCAGTGGGCCGGGACAGGGACTCAAAGAGACCCAGTACTTC. The chain uses TRBV25-1 and TRBJ2-5, with 9 bases lining up with TRBD1. V was clipped by 4 bases and J by 3 bases; unmatched bases: 9. There are 16 residues in the CDR3. Per the germline V gene, CDR1 is MGHDK and CDR2 is SYGVNS.

V usage is TRBV3-1 (or the pseudogene TRBV3-2) and J usage is TRBJ2-2, with D unresolved. Germline V gene lookup returns CDR1 LGHDT and CDR2 YNNKEL (reference sequence). The length of the CDR3 is 16 residues. The ends were cut back, 5 bases at V and 5 bases at J, with 18 bases in the middle. The CDR3 DNA is TGTGCCAGCAGCACGTTCGTTTCAGGCTTGACCGGGGAGCTGTTTTTT. It encodes CASSTFVSGLTGELFF.

This chain uses TRBV28 with TRBJ2-7; D is perhaps TRBD1 or TRBD2 (5 bases each). This CDR3 contains 15 residues. Deletions cut 3 bases from V and 7 bases from J, with 19 bases between. In germline, CDR1 is MDHEN, CDR2 SYDVKM. The CDR3 region is CASSFLDGGPGEQYF. As DNA, the CDR3 is TGTGCCAGCAGTTTTCTTGATGGGGGACCGGGGGAGCAGTACTTC.

This clone was seen once. The gene calls are TRBV7-2 and TRBJ2-3; TRBD2 agrees at 7 bases. Germline values: CDR1 SGHTA, CDR2 FQGNSA. Trimming removed 5 bases from V and 2 bases from J; junction bases left unmatched: 7. The CDR3 contains 15 residues. The CDR3 loop is CASSAWDYLTDTQYF. DNA for the CDR3: TGTGCCAGCAGCGCCTGGGACTACCTCACAGATACGCAGTATTTT.

The chain combines TRBV5-5 with TRBJ2-3; weak D call: TRBD1 (6 bases). The CDR3 consists of 15 residues. Germline V CDR1 and CDR2: SGHKS, YYEKEE (reference sequence). V lost 0 bases to trimming and J lost 1 base, with 9 bases between them. CDR3 amino acids: CASSLVSGGTDTQYF. Here the CDR3 DNA reads TGTGCCAGCAGCTTGGTGTCAGGGGGCACAGATACGCAGTATTTT.